The rows below give T cell receptor beta chains drawn from one sample of a study of T cell changes during pregnancy in multiple sclerosis. Profiling relied on immunoSEQ multiplex PCR, and the TCRdb table lists in-frame clones only, not all of them. The table records fewer than 85,000 clones, approximately 90% of them present only once. The sequenced sample was peripheral blood, obtained in the first trimester of pregnancy. Every receptor here comes from a female donor in good health, enrolled as a control in a pregnancy study. Each CDR3 is given with its conserved first and last residue. D genes are given only for firm matches. Clone size is not always given. Where it is, it says once, few, many or a class for expanded clones.

>.|TRBV19|once|TRBJ2-5
CAVRVGETQYF
TGTGCCGTCAGGGTCGGAGAGACCCAGTACTTC
>TRBD1|TRBV5-1|.|TRBJ2-5
CASSLVGTGVETQYF
TGCGCCAGCAGCTTGGTGGGGACAGGGGTGGAGACCCAGTACTTC
>.|TRBV29-1|.|TRBJ1-1
CSVGGDHTEAFF
TGCAGCGTTGGGGGGGACCACACTGAAGCTTTCTTT
>TRBD2|TRBV7-2|.|TRBJ2-3
CASSPLGGTRVTDTQYF
TGTGCCAGCAGCCCCCTGGGTGGGACTAGGGTCACAGATACGCAGTATTTT
>.|TRBV5-1|.|TRBJ1-1
CASSLGTARNTEAFF
TGCGCCAGCAGCTTGGGGACAGCCCGGAACACTGAAGCTTTCTTT
>.|TRBV4-2|.|TRBJ1-5
CASSQDPDQPQHF
TGTGCCAGCAGCCAAGACCCAGATCAGCCCCAGCATTTT
>.|TRBV11-2|.|TRBJ2-1
CASSLSIQKQFF
TGTGCCAGCAGCTTATCAATACAGAAGCAGTTCTTC
>TRBD1|TRBV5-1|.|TRBJ1-2
CASSLAQGLGYTF
TGCGCCAGCAGCTTGGCACAGGGGTTGGGCTACACCTTC
>TRBD1|TRBV4-2|.|TRBJ1-4
CASSHAEGQGNEKLFF
TGTGCCAGCAGCCACGCGGAGGGACAGGGAAATGAAAAACTGTTTTTT
>.|TRBV27|.|TRBJ2-7
CASSLSGEGYEQYF
TGTGCCAGCAGTTTGTCAGGGGAGGGCTACGAGCAGTACTTC
>.|TRBV19|.|TRBJ1-1
CASKTAQGYTEAFF
TGTGCCAGTAAGACAGCCCAAGGGTACACTGAAGCTTTCTTT
>.|TRBV6-1|.|TRBJ2-1
CASSGKQGMTYNEQFF
TGTGCCAGCAGTGGAAAGCAGGGAATGACATACAATGAGCAGTTCTTC
>TRBD1|TRBV5-1|.|TRBJ2-3
CASTLLDRGTDTQYF
TGCGCCAGCACCCTGCTGGACAGGGGCACAGATACGCAGTATTTT
>TRBD1|TRBV7-9|.|TRBJ2-7
CASSFRQGHYEQYF
TGTGCCAGCAGCTTCCGACAGGGCCACTACGAGCAGTACTTC
>TRBD2|TRBV4-2|.|TRBJ2-3
CASSQDTRTSGASTDTQYF
TGTGCCAGCAGCCAAGATACGCGAACTAGCGGGGCTAGCACAGATACGCAGTATTTT
>TRBD2|TRBV28|.|TRBJ2-3
CAGRQRGRTDTQYF
TGTGCCGGTCGGCAGCGGGGTCGCACAGATACGCAGTATTTT
>TRBD1|TRBV11-2|.|TRBJ1-2
CASSLLMAGTGEGYTF
TGTGCCAGCAGCCTCCTTATGGCCGGGACAGGGGAGGGCTACACCTTC
>.|TRBV25-1|.|TRBJ2-5
CASSLMGGQSQETQYF
TGTGCCAGCAGCCTTATGGGGGGACAGAGTCAAGAGACCCAGTACTTC
>TRBD2|TRBV11-3|.|TRBJ2-1
CASSSGLAGLNEQFF
TGTGCCAGCAGTTCGGGACTAGCGGGATTAAATGAGCAGTTCTTC
>.|TRBV7-2|once|TRBJ1-1
CASSLHRGTEAFF
TGTGCCAGCAGCTTACATAGGGGAACTGAAGCTTTCTTT
>TRBD1|TRBV18|few|TRBJ2-7
CASSPQPGQYEQYF
TGTGCCAGCTCACCCCAACCGGGACAGTACGAGCAGTACTTC
>.|TRBV18|.|TRBJ1-1
CASSPSGGANTEAFF
TGTGCCAGCTCACCATCTGGTGGGGCGAACACTGAAGCTTTCTTT
>TRBD2|TRBV4-1|.|TRBJ2-5
CASSPPGDGRARYQETQYF
TGCGCCAGCAGCCCCCCGGGGGACGGGAGGGCCCGGTACCAAGAGACCCAGTACTTC
>TRBD1|TRBV2|once|TRBJ2-7
CAIQRSGQGDEYEQYF
TGTGCCATCCAACGAAGCGGACAGGGGGATGAATACGAGCAGTACTTC
>.|TRBV5-1|.|TRBJ1-5
CASAEGTGNQPQHF
TGCGCCAGCGCGGAGGGAACGGGTAATCAGCCCCAGCATTTT
>.|TRBV5-4|.|TRBJ2-5
CASSRSEETQYF
TGTGCCAGCAGCCGCAGCGAAGAGACCCAGTACTTC